The 21 T cell receptor beta chains presented below share a single source sample, sequenced in a study of cytomegalovirus exposure and HLA in healthy donors. Use of 60 Vbeta and 13 Jbeta primers characterized the PCR. This table comes from immunoSEQ multiplex PCR, and its TCRdb copy is limited to in-frame clones, with some not included. The sample lists fewer than 250,000 clones; around 87% were seen once. Source material: PBMCs. These receptor sequences come from a woman between 18 and 29 years old in good health and CMV-seronegative.

The CDR3 spells CASTSLGTGFDEQYF. The DNA of the CDR3 is TGTGCCAGCACCTCTCTCGGGACAGGGTTCGACGAGCAGTACTTC. The chain has TRBV11-2 and TRBJ2-7, with 9 nucleotides matching TRBD1. The CDR3 sequence is 15 residues long. CDR1 and CDR2 (germline): SGHAT, FQNNGV. With V trimmed by 7 bases and J by 5 bases, 12 bases remained unmatched.

This clone was detected a few times. The CDR3 reads CAWSVRGRADKETQYF. The CDR3 DNA reads as TGTGCCTGGAGTGTTCGAGGGAGGGCCGACAAAGAGACCCAGTACTTC. The V call is TRBV30, the J call TRBJ2-5, with TRBD2 matching 7 bases. The CDR3 length is 16 residues. Germline V CDR1 and CDR2: GTSNPN, SVGIG (reference sequence). V lost 0 bases to trimming and J lost 3 bases; unmatched junction nucleotides: 10. The full variable domain, in which reference TRBV30 and TRBJ2-5 provide the parts outside the CDR3, is SQTIHQWPATLVQPVGSPLSLECTVEGTSNPNLYWYRQAAGRGLQLLFYSVGIGQISSEVPQNLSASRPQDRQFILSSKKLLLSDSGFYLCAWSVRGRADKETQYFGPGTRLLVL.

The chain links TRBV7-2 to TRBJ1-1, with D possibly being TRBD1 (6 bases). The germline V gene encodes CDR1 SGHTA and CDR2 FQGNSA. The CDR3 has 16 residues. The V end lost 0 bases, the J end lost 2 bases, and 13 bases lay between the germline ends. CDR3 in amino acids: CASSLAGTLKNTEAFF. Here the CDR3 DNA reads TGTGCCAGCAGCTTAGCCGGGACACTAAAAAACACTGAAGCTTTCTTT.

The rearrangement uses TRBV4-2 and TRBJ1-5; D may be TRBD1 (6 bases). The length of the CDR3 is 15 residues. V was pared by 0 bases and J by 1 base, with 7 bases between. The germline CDR1 and CDR2 sequences are LGHNA and YNFKEQ. In DNA form, the CDR3 reads TGTGCCAGCAGCCAAGACAGGGGAAGCAATCAGCCCCAGCATTTT. This gives the protein CASSQDRGSNQPQHF.

This chain uses TRBV7-2 with TRBJ2-5, with TRBD2 matching over 12 bases. Per the germline V gene, CDR1 is SGHTA and CDR2 is FQGNSA. The CDR3 contains 15 residues. With V trimmed by 5 bases and J by 5 bases, 6 bases remained unmatched. CDR3 in amino acids: CASSDTSGRWETQYF. The CDR3 region has the DNA TGTGCCAGCAGCGATACTAGCGGGAGGTGGGAGACCCAGTACTTC.

The chain employs TRBV11-1 and TRBJ2-5, with 7 bases fitting TRBD2. Trimming removed 5 bases from V and 3 bases from J; junction bases left unmatched: 6. Germline V gives CDR1 SGHAT, CDR2 FQDESV (reference sequence). CDR3 length: 14 residues. The CDR3 DNA reads TGTGCCAGCAGCGTCGGGACTACCAAAGAGACCCAGTACTTC. It yields the protein CASSVGTTKETQYF.

The chain carries TRBV27 and TRBJ2-1; TRBD2 matches at 11 bases. In germline, CDR1 is MNHEY, CDR2 SMNVEV (reference sequence). This CDR3 has 17 residues. With V trimmed by 2 bases and J by 6 bases, 9 bases remained unmatched. The CDR3 DNA is TGTGCCAGCAGTTTAACCCTGGGACTAGCGGCCATCAATGAGCAGTTCTTC. This gives the protein CASSLTLGLAAINEQFF.

This clone was seen a handful of times. V is TRBV28 and J is TRBJ1-1; D is undetermined. This CDR3 contains 12 residues. Trimming cost V 3 bases and J 5 bases, with 7 bases left between them. Germline assignment: CDR1 MDHEN and CDR2 SYDVKM. CDR3 in DNA: TGTGCCAGCAGTTTCTGGCAGACTGAAGCTTTCTTT. This codes for CASSFWQTEAFF.

This chain uses TRBV9 with TRBJ1-6; no reliable D call. Germline V CDR1 and CDR2: SGDLS, YYNGEE. CDR3 length: 17 residues. V was pared by 0 bases and J by 0 bases, with 10 bases between. CDR3 DNA: TGTGCCAGCAGCGTAGATCCGCTGAGCTCCTATAATTCACCCCTCCACTTT. Residues: CASSVDPLSSYNSPLHF.

This clone was observed a handful of times. CDR3 nucleotide sequence: TGTGCCAGCAGCGACAGGGGTGGCTACACCTTC. This translates into CASSDRGGYTF. V usage is TRBV6-5 and J usage is TRBJ1-2; 8 bases are shared with TRBD1. Germline CDR1 reads MNHEY; CDR2 reads SVGAGI. With 6 bases clipped from V and 7 bases from J, the junction kept 1 base outside the gene matches. The CDR3 extends over 11 amino acids.

The chain links TRBV7-2 to TRBJ1-2; no clear D. The CDR3 has 16 residues. The V end was cut by 1 base, the J end by 2 bases, with 14 bases between. Germline CDR1 and CDR2: SGHTA and FQGNSA. The CDR3 DNA reads as TGTGCCAGCAGCTTAGATACCCAGGCCAGGAACTATGGCTACACCTTC. Translation: CASSLDTQARNYGYTF. Full variable domain (missing parts from reference TRBV7-2 and TRBJ1-2): GAGVSQSPSNKVTEKGKDVELRCDPISGHTALYWYRQSLGQGLEFLIYFQGNSAPDKSGLPSDRFSAERTGGSVSTLTIQRTQQEDSAVYLCASSLDTQARNYGYTFGSGTRLTVV.

The J gene is TRBJ2-7, the V gene TRBV27; TRBD2 is a possible D gene (6 bases). Trimming pared 4 bases from V and 3 bases from J, leaving 13 bases between. The CDR3 extends over 14 amino acids. Germline V gene sequence: CDR1 MNHEY, CDR2 SMNVEV (reference sequence). CDR3 in amino acids: CASSYVGDFYEQYF. The CDR3, as DNA: TGTGCCAGCAGTTACGTCGGGGACTTCTACGAGCAGTACTTC.

CDR3 sequence (DNA): TGTGCCAGCTCGCCCAACATTCCGGGACAGGGGCTTGCTGAACTGTTTTTT. Protein: CASSPNIPGQGLAELFF. The chain uses TRBV18 and TRBJ1-4, with TRBD1 identical over 10 bases. The J segment lost 12 bases and the V segment lost 6 bases, leaving 19 bases of the junction unmatched. The CDR3 is 17 residues long. Germline V gene lookup returns CDR1 KGHSH and CDR2 LQKENI. The variable domain in full, with the rest retrieved from reference TRBV18 and TRBJ1-4, is NAGVMQNPRHLVRRRGQEARLRCSPMKGHSHVYWYRQLPEEGLKFMVYLQKENIIDESGMPKERFSAEFPKEGPSILRIQQVVRGDSAAYFCASSPNIPGQGLAELFFGSGTQLSVL.

The chain uses TRBV28 and TRBJ1-2; D not certain. The germline CDR1 and CDR2 sequences are MDHEN and SYDVKM. The CDR3 length is 14 residues. The germline V and J ends were trimmed by 3 bases and 5 bases, with 13 bases remaining between them. The CDR3 DNA reads as TGTGCCAGCAGTTTCCTTGACTCGGCTTATGGCTACACCTTC. It encodes CASSFLDSAYGYTF.

V usage is TRBV25-1 and J usage is TRBJ2-1, with 7 bases lining up with TRBD2. CDR3 length: 14 amino acids. V was pared by 7 bases and J by 1 base, with 4 bases of the junction left unmatched. The germline V gene has CDR1 MGHDK and CDR2 SYGVNS. CDR3 DNA: TGTGCCAGCAACCCGGGGGGTTCCTACAATGAGCAGTTCTTC. It is translated as CASNPGGSYNEQFF.

This rearrangement joins TRBV5-3 to TRBJ2-5; no clear D gene. TRBV5-3 counts as an open reading frame of uncertain function. This CDR3 has 14 residues. V was pared by 4 bases and J by 3 bases, with 13 bases between. This CDR3 reads CARSGQKPEETQYF. CDR3 nucleotides: TGTGCCAGAAGCGGCCAGAAACCCGAAGAGACCCAGTACTTC.

The chain couples TRBV6-5 to TRBJ1-5; TRBD1 is a possible D gene (6 bases). The CDR3 length is 15 residues. V lost 4 bases, J lost 3 bases, and 13 bases lay in between. In germline, CDR1 is MNHEY, CDR2 SVGAGI. CDR3: CASSSRTATNQPQHF. The DNA of the CDR3 is TGTGCCAGCAGTTCCAGGACAGCCACCAATCAGCCCCAGCATTTT.

The V call is TRBV19, the J call TRBJ1-1, with D possibly being TRBD1 (6 bases). Germline CDR1 LNHDA, CDR2 SQIVND (reference sequence). V lost 6 bases, J lost 3 bases, and 11 bases lay in between. The CDR3 sequence is 13 residues long. CDR3 protein: CASRITGYTEAFF. DNA of the CDR3: TGTGCCAGTAGGATAACAGGGTACACTGAAGCTTTCTTT.

This chain joins TRBV9 and TRBJ2-5; 9 positions agree with TRBD1. The CDR3 runs to 19 residues. The junction had 14 bases not matched to a gene; V was cut back by 0 bases and J by 2 bases. The germline CDR1 and CDR2 sequences are SGDLS and YYNGEE. CDR3 sequence: CASSVAVGTGTSRQETQYF. In DNA form, the CDR3 reads TGTGCCAGCAGCGTAGCCGTCGGGACAGGGACAAGTCGACAAGAGACCCAGTACTTC.

The chain carries TRBV5-4 and TRBJ1-3; tentative D call: TRBD1 (6 bases). Looked up from germline, CDR1 is SGHNT and CDR2 is YYREEE (reference sequence). The CDR3 length is 19 residues. The ends were cut back, 2 bases at V and 4 bases at J, with 25 bases in the middle. The CDR3 nucleotides read TGTGCCAGCAGCTTTGGGCCATCGGCTTTGGGGGCAGGAGGAAACACCATATATTTT. Translation gives CASSFGPSALGAGGNTIYF.

The rearrangement joins TRBV4-2 to TRBJ2-5, with 11 bases fitting TRBD2. Per the germline V gene, CDR1 is LGHNA and CDR2 is YNFKEQ. J lost 2 bases, V lost 1 base, and 3 bases had no gene match. The CDR3 is made up of 16 amino acids. Here the CDR3 DNA reads TGTGCCAGCAGCCAAGGGGCTAGCGGGAGGCAAGAGACCCAGTACTTC. Protein sequence: CASSQGASGRQETQYF.